This TCR beta chain appears in the sequencing data of a study of blood T cell repertoires in COVID-19. The wider study: COVID-19 samples, acute and convalescent, were from the United States, Italy and Spain. The cDNA or gDNA used as material had been derived from T cells, B-cell-depleted T cells, or PBMCs.

In the source study's methods: Reference gene primers were amplified, and this amplification served to estimate nucleated cell counts. The data were produced by immunoSEQ multiplex PCR, yet TCRdb's version contains in-frame clones alone and is incomplete. Clonal size and the V and J genes are those of that table, whereas D and trimming came from the DNA. Of some 110,000 clones listed, 75% to 95% are singletons. This TCR was sampled from a human donor with active COVID-19. The donor label of this sample is uncertain. Sample: peripheral blood.

Written as DNA, the CDR3 is TGTGCCAGCAGTGAAGTAACAGGGAATGAGCAGTTCTTC. Its protein is CASSEVTGNEQFF. This chain links TRBV6-1 with TRBJ2-1, with D maybe TRBD1 (6 bases). CDR1 and CDR2 from the germline V gene are MNHNS and SASEGT. V lost 1 base to trimming and J lost 7 bases, with 8 bases between them. The CDR3 runs to 13 residues.